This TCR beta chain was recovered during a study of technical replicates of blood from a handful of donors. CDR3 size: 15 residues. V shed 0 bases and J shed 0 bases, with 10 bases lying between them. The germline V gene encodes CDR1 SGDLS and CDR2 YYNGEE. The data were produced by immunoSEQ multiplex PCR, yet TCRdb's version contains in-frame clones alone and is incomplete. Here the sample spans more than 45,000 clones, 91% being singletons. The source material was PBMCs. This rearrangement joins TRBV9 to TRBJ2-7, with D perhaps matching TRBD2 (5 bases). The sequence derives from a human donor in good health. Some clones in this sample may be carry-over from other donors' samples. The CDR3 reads CASSVGGGFSYEQYF. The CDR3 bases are TGTGCCAGCAGCGTAGGAGGCGGGTTCTCCTACGAGCAGTACTTC. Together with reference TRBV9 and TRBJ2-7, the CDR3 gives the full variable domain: DSGVTQTPKHLITATGQRVTLRCSPRSGDLSVYWYQQSLDQGLQFLIQYYNGEERAKGNILERFSAQQFPDLHSELNLSSLELGDSALYFCASSVGGGFSYEQYFGPGTRLTVT.